In its sample, the clone carrying this T cell receptor (beta chain) was seen many times. Its antigen is still unknown. The junction had 2 bases not matched to a gene; V was cut back by 5 bases and J by 1 base. Per the germline V gene, CDR1 is SGHVS and CDR2 is FNYEAQ. The CDR3 extends over 14 amino acids. This specimen belongs to a study of T cell repertoires in cytomegalovirus infection. TCRdb recomputed calls from the reads with MiXCR, one row per CDR3 protein. Among hundreds of thousands of distinct CDR3 sequences listed, approximately 32% were seen once. The clonotype was recovered from a human donor in good health (CMV status not recorded). Some clones in this sample may be carry-over from other donors' samples. The chain recombines TRBV7-6 with TRBJ1-1, with 9 bases fitting TRBD1. The sample consisted of cultured CD8+ T cells from PBMCs, taken from culture after CMV antigen stimulation. CDR3 amino acids: CASSRTGANTEAFF. The DNA for the CDR3 is TGTGCCAGCAGCAGGACAGGGGCGAACACTGAAGCTTTCTTT.